The following is a T cell receptor beta chain sequence with its context. The data derive from a study of blood T cell repertoires in COVID-19. The wider study: Acute and convalescent COVID-19 samples came from the United States, Italy and Spain. From T cells, B-cell-depleted T cells, or PBMCs came the material, which was cDNA or gDNA.

This CDR3 has 13 amino acids. Trimming took off 0 bases at V and 4 bases at J, with 4 bases between the two ends. The germline CDR1 and CDR2 sequences are LNHDA and SQIVND (reference sequence). Original processing notes: Reference gene primer amplification gave nucleated cell count estimates. The table came from immunoSEQ multiplex PCR; TCRdb's copy has only in-frame clones and leaves some out. V, J and clone size reflect that table, while D and trimming were determined from the DNA. The sample carries some 170,000 clones, over 80% recorded once. The rearrangement uses TRBV19 and TRBJ2-4; D is unresolved. Sequenced input: peripheral blood. This receptor was obtained from a woman aged 50 to 65 with acute or convalescent COVID-19. The CDR3 nucleotides read TGTGCCAGTAGTATAGACAGAAAAAACATTCAGTACTTC. Protein product: CASSIDRKNIQYF. Based on the CDR3 plus reference TRBV19 and TRBJ2-4, the full variable domain is DGGITQSPKYLFRKEGQNVTLSCEQNLNHDAMYWYRQDPGQGLRLIYYSQIVNDFQKGDIAEGYSVSREKKESFPLTVTSAQKNPTAFYLCASSIDRKNIQYFGAGTRLSVL.